This T cell receptor (beta chain) was profiled in a study of T cell repertoires in cytomegalovirus infection. Study information: Matching HLA type, along with CMV infection, was indicated by public TCR beta signatures. Study-wide results and caveats: Based on cumulative public TCR beta family frequency, carriers of CMV plus the relevant HLA were identified. Dominating the ex vivo response were HLA-C-restricted CMV-specific TCR beta clonotypes.

Via MiXCR, TCRdb re-called the reads, giving one row per CDR3 protein. The sample holds more than 200,000 distinct CDR3 sequences; 9.1% are singletons and the top ten take about 16%. Comments on this clonotype: What it recognizes is unknown.

J gave up 8 bases and V 7 bases, and 10 bases lay outside the gene matches. Germline CDR1 and CDR2: SQVTM and ANQGSEA. The CDR3 loop spans 14 amino acids. The rearrangement joins TRBV29-1 to TRBJ2-1; TRBD1 aligns across 11 bases. This clonotype originated in a human donor in good health (CMV status not recorded). Some clones in this sample may be carry-over from other donors' samples. Sequencing used PBMCs. The CDR3 sequence: CSARTGGASDEQFF. The DNA of the CDR3 is TGCAGCGCCAGGACAGGGGGCGCATCCGATGAGCAGTTCTTC.